This T cell receptor beta chain is drawn from a study of shared clonotypes between healthy human individuals. The CDR3 consists of 15 residues. Germline CDR1 LNHDA, CDR2 SQIVND (reference sequence). V shed 3 bases and J shed 1 base, with 10 bases lying between them. Whole-study findings and limits: Researchers sampled only blood; tissue repertoires likely differ. Estimated clonotype richness was generally higher in naive than memory subsets.

This clone was counted once. Antigen specificity is unknown. Measured with immunoSEQ multiplex PCR; TCRdb has only the in-frame clones, and not every one. Among around 2.5 million clones listed, 93% were seen once. This TCR derives from a man younger than 35 in good health. Some clones in this sample may be carry-over from other donors' samples. The sample consisted of naive CD4+ T cells from PBMCs. Subset in this sample: CD45RA+ positively selected. The rearrangement uses TRBV19 and TRBJ2-1; TRBD2 is a possible D gene (5 bases). The CDR3 DNA follows: TGTGCCAGTAGTATGTGGACGGGATCCTACAATGAGCAGTTCTTC. Its protein product is CASSMWTGSYNEQFF.